This is a list of T cell receptor beta chains from one sample in a study of blood T cells in healthy people across ages. Via MiXCR, TCRdb re-called the 5' RACE reads, giving one row per CDR3 protein. This table holds just over 1 million distinct CDR3 sequences, under 45% found once. Sample: blood. Receptors originate from an older woman in good health. CDR3s include the opening cysteine and the closing phenylalanine or tryptophan. The order of the fields is CDR3 length, J gene, V gene, D gene, clone size, CDR3 DNA, CDR3 protein. D genes are given only for firm matches. Clone sizes are given selectively: once, few, many, or a class where the clone is expanded.

length: 13
J: TRBJ2-3
V: TRBV29-1
D: TRBD2
size: NA
DNA: TGCAGCGTTGGAGATTTCAGCGGGAGTGTAGAGTATTTT
CDR3: CSVGDFSGSVEYF

length: 15
J: TRBJ2-3
V: TRBV10-1
D: TRBD2
size: many
DNA: TGCGCCAGCAGTAACGCGGGAGGGGGCGCAGATACGCAGTATTTT
CDR3: CASSNAGGGADTQYF

length: 17
J: TRBJ2-3
V: TRBV18
D: TRBD2
size: NA
DNA: TGTGCCAGTTCATCCGACGCCGGGACTAGCTTCACAGATACGCAGTATTTT
CDR3: CASSSDAGTSFTDTQYF

length: 15
J: TRBJ1-6
V: TRBV27
D: NA
size: NA
DNA: TGTGCCAGCGGAACCTCAGGCGGGTATAATTCACCCCTCCACTTT
CDR3: CASGTSGGYNSPLHF

length: 14
J: TRBJ1-6
V: TRBV5-6
D: NA
size: few
DNA: TGTGCCAGCAGCTGGGGACGGGATAATTCACCCCTCCACTTT
CDR3: CASSWGRDNSPLHF

length: 13
J: TRBJ2-4
V: TRBV5-1
D: NA
size: NA
DNA: TGCGCCAGCAGCGGGACTCCGGAGGGGGAGCAGTACTTC
CDR3: CASSGTPEGEQYF

length: 15
J: TRBJ2-5
V: TRBV6-1
D: TRBD2
size: NA
DNA: TGTGCCAGCAGTGATAAGCGGGGGGGCGCGGAGACCCAGTACTTC
CDR3: CASSDKRGGAETQYF

length: 20
J: TRBJ2-5
V: TRBV27
D: TRBD2
size: NA
DNA: TGTGCCAGTAGTCCCCGGCAAGCGGGACCAGATAGGGGCCTACAAGAGACCCAGTACTTC
CDR3: CASSPRQAGPDRGLQETQYF

length: 14
J: TRBJ2-5
V: TRBV7-2
D: NA
size: few
DNA: TGTGCCAGCAGCTTAGTGGTGGCGGCTGAGACCCAGTACTTC
CDR3: CASSLVVAAETQYF

length: 14
J: TRBJ2-1
V: TRBV20-1
D: NA
size: few
DNA: TGCAGTGCCAGAGGCGGGATCTCGGTCAATGAGCAGTTCTTC
CDR3: CSARGGISVNEQFF